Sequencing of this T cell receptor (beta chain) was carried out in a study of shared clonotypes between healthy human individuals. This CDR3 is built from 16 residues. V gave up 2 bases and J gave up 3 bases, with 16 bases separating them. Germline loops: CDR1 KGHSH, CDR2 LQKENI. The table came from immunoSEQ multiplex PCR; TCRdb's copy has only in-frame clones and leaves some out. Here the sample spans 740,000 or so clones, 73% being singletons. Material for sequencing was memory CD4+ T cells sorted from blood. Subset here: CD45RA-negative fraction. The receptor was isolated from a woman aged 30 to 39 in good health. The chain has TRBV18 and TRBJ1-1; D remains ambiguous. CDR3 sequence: CASSPFGSRGDTEAFF. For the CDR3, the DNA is TGTGCCAGCTCACCATTCGGGAGTCGGGGTGACACTGAAGCTTTCTTT.